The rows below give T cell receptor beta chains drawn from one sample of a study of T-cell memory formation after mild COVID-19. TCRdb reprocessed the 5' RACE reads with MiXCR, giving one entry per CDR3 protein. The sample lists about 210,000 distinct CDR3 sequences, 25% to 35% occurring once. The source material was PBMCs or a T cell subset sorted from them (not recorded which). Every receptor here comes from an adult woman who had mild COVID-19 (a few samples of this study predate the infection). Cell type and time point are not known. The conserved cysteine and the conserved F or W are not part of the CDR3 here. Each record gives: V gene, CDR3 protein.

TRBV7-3 ASSIGLVSEQF
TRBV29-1 SALDSGRFLNEQF
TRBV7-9 ASSSGGGHQETQY
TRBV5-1 ASSLQQGVSYNEQF
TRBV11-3 ASSLDRGGRLAGGPNYEQY
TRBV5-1 ASSLSGGILGYTEAF
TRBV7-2 ASSLGQGSYNEQF
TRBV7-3 ASSNRDTF
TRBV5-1 ASSRGGGSYNEQF
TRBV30 AWKSGVYNSPLH
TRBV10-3 AIKRGNTEAF
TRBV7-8 ASSADRGLSYEQY